These T cell receptor beta chains were read from a single sample in a study of cytomegalovirus exposure and HLA in healthy donors. The protocol was immunoSEQ multiplex PCR, while the TCRdb copy is restricted to in-frame clones and leaves out a portion. The table has about 310,000 clones, roughly 88% seen once. Sequenced: PBMCs. The receptors were sampled from a man aged 25-45 years in good health and CMV-seronegative. Both conserved end residues are part of each CDR3. The D gene is left open where the match is weak. Clone size is not always given. Where it is, it says once, few, many or a class for expanded clones.

clone size	J gene	V gene	D gene	CDR3 DNA	CDR3 protein
once	TRBJ1-2	TRBV19	NA	TGTGCCACTCTTAGTTTAGAAGTTCCCTATGGCTACACCTTC	CATLSLEVPYGYTF
NA	TRBJ2-7	TRBV28	TRBD1	TGTGCCAGCAGACGGACAGGCGACTCCTACGAGCAGTACTTC	CASRRTGDSYEQYF
NA	TRBJ1-1	TRBV5-6	TRBD1	TGTGCCAGCAGCGGAGGGGGCCGGTGGTACACTGAAGCTTTCTTT	CASSGGGRWYTEAFF
NA	TRBJ1-1	TRBV18	TRBD1	TGTGCCAGCTCACCGGTAGGGGGCACCAACACTGGGGCTTTCTTT	CASSPVGGTNTGAFF
NA	TRBJ2-3	TRBV13	TRBD1	TGTGCCAGCAGTTTTAGACAGGGGAGCACAGATACGCAGTATTTT	CASSFRQGSTDTQYF
NA	TRBJ2-7	TRBV9	TRBD2	TGTGCCAGCAGCCTCGGGACTAGCGGGGGGTACGAGCAGTACTTC	CASSLGTSGGYEQYF
NA	TRBJ2-7	TRBV7-2	NA	TGTGCCAGCAGCTTCATGACAGGACACTACGAGCAGTACTTC	CASSFMTGHYEQYF
NA	TRBJ1-5	TRBV19	NA	TGTGCCAGTAGTATAGTCGGGACACTCTCCGGGCAGCCCCAGCATTTT	CASSIVGTLSGQPQHF
NA	TRBJ2-2	TRBV7-8	NA	TGTGCCAGCAGCTTAGTACAGGGAAGGAGGGGGGAGCTGTTTTTT	CASSLVQGRRGELFF
NA	TRBJ2-1	TRBV6-8	TRBD2	TGTGCCAGCAGTTACCCCCCGGGACTAGCGGGAGGGCATGAGCAGTTCTTC	CASSYPPGLAGGHEQFF
NA	TRBJ1-1	TRBV9	TRBD1	TGTGCCAGCAGCCCCCTCCGGACAGGAGTGGGGGACTACACTGAAGCTTTCTTT	CASSPLRTGVGDYTEAFF